This is a list of T cell receptor beta chains from one sample in a study of Graves' ophthalmopathy and Graves' hyperthyroidism. TCRdb re-derived calls from the multiplex PCR reads in MiXCR, one entry per CDR3 protein. Here the sample spans roughly 400,000 distinct CDR3 sequences, about a sixth being singletons. Sequencing input: peripheral blood. The receptors derive from an adult woman with stable Graves' hyperthyroidism. The CDR3 runs from the conserved cysteine through the conserved F or W. D genes are given only for firm matches. The size of a clone is reported for some rows only, either as once, few or many, or as a class for expanded clones.

CDR3 DNA	CDR3 protein	V gene	D gene	clone size	J gene
TGTGCCATCAGTGAGATTCGCAACCCGGGGTATGGCTACACCTTC	CAISEIRNPGYGYTF	TRBV10-3	.	many	TRBJ1-2
TGCAGCGTTGGGGACAGGGCGGCGAACACTGAAGCTTTCTTT	CSVGDRAANTEAFF	TRBV29-1	TRBD1	few	TRBJ1-1
TGTGCCAGCTCACCACTTGGGACAGGGAACTTAATTGACATTCAGTACTTC	CASSPLGTGNLIDIQYF	TRBV18	TRBD1	few	TRBJ2-4
TGTGCCAGCAGTTTGGACCAAGGGTACGAGCAGTACTTC	CASSLDQGYEQYF	TRBV6-5	.	many	TRBJ2-7
TGCGCCAGCAGCCCAGGGGTGAACTCCTACGAGCAGTACTTC	CASSPGVNSYEQYF	TRBV4-3	.	many	TRBJ2-7
TGTGCCAGCACCCCTCGGGGGAACACTGAAGCTTTCTTT	CASTPRGNTEAFF	TRBV27	.	many	TRBJ1-1
TGTGCCAGCACCAACATACCAGTAGGCCGGTCGTCCTACGAGCAGTACTTC	CASTNIPVGRSSYEQYF	TRBV11-2	.	many	TRBJ2-7
TGTGCCTGGAGTAGTCGGGGGCCCATCGAGCAGTACTTC	CAWSSRGPIEQYF	TRBV30	.	many	TRBJ2-7
TGTGCCAGCAGGGCTACTAGCGGGAGAGAGACCCAGTACTTC	CASRATSGRETQYF	TRBV11-2	TRBD2	many	TRBJ2-5
TGTGCCAGCAGCCCCTGGGGTTCGGAAGAGACCCAGTACTTC	CASSPWGSEETQYF	TRBV12-3/TRBV12-4	.	many	TRBJ2-5
TGTGCCAACCTTTGGGGGGATCCGGAAGAGACCCAGTACTTC	CANLWGDPEETQYF	TRBV27	.	many	TRBJ2-5
TGTGCCAGCGAGGGGTCGGACAATCAGCCCCAGCATTTT	CASEGSDNQPQHF	TRBV28	.	many	TRBJ1-5
TGTGCCACCAGCAGAGATACCGGGGAGCTGTTTTTT	CATSRDTGELFF	TRBV15	.	many	TRBJ2-2
TGTGCCAGCGGCTTAGACCCAGGGGGCCCCCATGGCTACACCTTC	CASGLDPGGPHGYTF	TRBV7-9	TRBD1	many	TRBJ1-2
TGTGCCATCAGTATCACCGCCGGACTAGCCTCCGGGGAGCTGTTTTTT	CAISITAGLASGELFF	TRBV10-3	TRBD2	few	TRBJ2-2
TGTGCCAGCAGTTTCCCTGGGCTCACTGAAGCTTTCTTT	CASSFPGLTEAFF	TRBV27	.	many	TRBJ1-1
TGCGCCAGCAGCCAAGACCCGGGCAGCTTATATCAGCCCCAGCATTTT	CASSQDPGSLYQPQHF	TRBV4-1	.	many	TRBJ1-5
TGTGCCAGCAGCCAAAGGTATTGGACTAGCGGGAGGAACGAGCAGTACTTC	CASSQRYWTSGRNEQYF	TRBV28	TRBD2	.	TRBJ2-7
TGTGCCAGCAGCTTAGATTACAGCTCTGGAAACACCATATATTTT	CASSLDYSSGNTIYF	TRBV11-2	.	many	TRBJ1-3
TGCGCCAGCAGCCGGGTGGACGAGAACACTGAAGCTTTCTTT	CASSRVDENTEAFF	TRBV5-1	.	few	TRBJ1-1
TGTGCCAGCAGTTTAGCAGTTTCGGCGGCCAAAAACATTCAGTACTTC	CASSLAVSAAKNIQYF	TRBV12-3/TRBV12-4	.	many	TRBJ2-4
TGTGCCAGCAGTTACTCTAGCGGCCCCACAGATACGCAGTATTTT	CASSYSSGPTDTQYF	TRBV6-5	.	few	TRBJ2-3
TGTGCCAGCAGTCGACAGGACACCGGGGAGCTGTGTTTT	CASSRQDTGELCF	TRBV28	.	.	TRBJ2-2
TGTGCCAGCAGCTTAGAAATAGATCCGAACACCGGGGAGCTGTGTTTT	CASSLEIDPNTGELCF	TRBV7-6	.	.	TRBJ2-2
TGCGCCAGCAGCCAACCAGGGAGAGACTATGGCTACACCTTC	CASSQPGRDYGYTF	TRBV4-1	.	many	TRBJ1-2
TGTGCCAGCAGGGCTCATTTGGTCACCGGGGAGCTGTTTTTT	CASRAHLVTGELFF	TRBV6-2/TRBV6-3	.	.	TRBJ2-2
TGTGCCAGCAGTGAAGCATCCGGTCCCAAGGAGACCCAGTACTTC	CASSEASGPKETQYF	TRBV2	.	many	TRBJ2-5
TGTGCCAGCAGTTCCTACATGGATGGCTACACCTTC	CASSSYMDGYTF	TRBV28	.	many	TRBJ1-2
TGCGCCAGCAGCCACGGGCTTGCCGGGGAGCTGTTTTTT	CASSHGLAGELFF	TRBV4-1	.	.	TRBJ2-2
TGCGCCAGCAGCTTGCCAGAACTGAACACTGAAGCTTTCTTT	CASSLPELNTEAFF	TRBV5-1	.	few	TRBJ1-1